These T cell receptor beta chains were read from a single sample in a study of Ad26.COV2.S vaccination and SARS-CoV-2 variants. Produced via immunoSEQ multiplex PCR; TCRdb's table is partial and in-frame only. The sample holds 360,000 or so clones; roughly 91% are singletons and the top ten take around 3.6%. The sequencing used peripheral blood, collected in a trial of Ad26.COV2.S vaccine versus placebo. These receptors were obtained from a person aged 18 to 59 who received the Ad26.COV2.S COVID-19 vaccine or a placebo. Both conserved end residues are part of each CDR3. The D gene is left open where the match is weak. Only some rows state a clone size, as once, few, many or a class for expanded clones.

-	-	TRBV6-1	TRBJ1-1	CASSSWGGADTEAFF	TGTGCCAGCAGCTCTTGGGGGGGGGCGGACACTGAAGCTTTCTTT
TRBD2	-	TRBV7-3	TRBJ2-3	CASSHLKSSGGATDTQYF	TGTGCCAGCAGCCACTTAAAGAGTAGCGGGGGAGCCACAGATACGCAGTATTTT
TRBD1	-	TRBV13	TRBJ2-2	CASSPRTGHTGELFF	TGTGCCAGCAGCCCACGGACAGGGCATACCGGGGAGCTGTTTTTT
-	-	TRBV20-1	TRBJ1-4	CSASQTVPYEKLFF	TGCAGTGCCAGTCAGACGGTACCTTATGAAAAACTGTTTTTT
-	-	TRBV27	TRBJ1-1	CASNVGGAWTEAFF	TGTGCCAGCAATGTTGGGGGGGCTTGGACTGAAGCTTTCTTT
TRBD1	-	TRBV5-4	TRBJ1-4	CASSPRQGGNEKLFF	TGTGCCAGCAGCCCAAGACAGGGGGGTAATGAAAAACTGTTTTTT
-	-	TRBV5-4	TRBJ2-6	CASRLWGSGANVLTF	TGTGCCAGCCGCTTGTGGGGCTCTGGGGCCAACGTCCTGACTTTC
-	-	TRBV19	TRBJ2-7	CASSLGRNYEQYF	TGTGCCAGTAGTCTTGGACGGAACTACGAGCAGTACTTC
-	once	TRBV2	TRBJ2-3	CASSEAGVREQYF	TGTGCCAGCAGTGAAGCGGGAGTTAGAGAACAGTATTTT
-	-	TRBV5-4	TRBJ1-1	CASSLSQGIEAFF	TGTGCCAGCAGCTTGAGTCAGGGGATTGAAGCTTTCTTT
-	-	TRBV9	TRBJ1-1	CASSPNEANTEAFF	TGTGCCAGCAGCCCTAATGAAGCGAACACTGAAGCTTTCTTT
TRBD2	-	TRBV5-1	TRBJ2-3	CASTGREVGATTDTQYF	TGCGCCAGCACCGGGAGGGAGGTGGGGGCCACCACAGATACGCAGTATTTT
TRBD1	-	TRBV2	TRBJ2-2	CASRTGSGELFF	TGTGCCAGCAGGACAGGGTCCGGGGAGCTGTTTTTT
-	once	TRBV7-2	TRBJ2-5	CASSLVAPGSGETQYF	TGTGCCAGCAGCTTAGTGGCCCCAGGGAGTGGGGAGACCCAGTACTTC
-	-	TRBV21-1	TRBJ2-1	CASSKLAGGPEQFF	TGTGCCAGCAGCAAACTAGCGGGGGGGCCTGAGCAGTTCTTC
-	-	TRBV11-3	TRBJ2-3	CASGSIQDTQYF	TGTGCCAGCGGATCGATTCAAGATACGCAGTATTTT
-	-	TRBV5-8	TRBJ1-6	CASSLIGGNSPLHF	TGTGCCAGCAGCTTGATCGGGGGGAATTCACCCCTCCACTTT
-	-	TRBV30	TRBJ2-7	CAWSELRWEQYF	TGTGCCTGGAGTGAATTACGATGGGAGCAGTACTTC
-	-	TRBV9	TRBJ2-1	CASSVGTSSYNEQFF	TGTGCCAGCAGCGTAGGGACAAGCTCCTACAATGAGCAGTTCTTC
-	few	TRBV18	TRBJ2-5	CASSPGGQETQYF	TGTGCCAGCTCACCAGGAGGCCAAGAGACCCAGTACTTC
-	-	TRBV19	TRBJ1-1	CASSPPLLGAFF	TGTGCCAGTAGCCCCCCCCTTCTGGGAGCTTTCTTT
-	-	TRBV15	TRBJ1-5	CATSREQYSNQPQHF	TGTGCCACCAGCAGAGAACAGTACAGCAATCAGCCCCAGCATTTT
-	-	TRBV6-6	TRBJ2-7	CASSYSVTTPEQYF	TGTGCCAGCAGTTACTCAGTGACAACTCCAGAACAGTACTTC
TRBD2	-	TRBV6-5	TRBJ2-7	CASSIGTSGTYEQYF	TGTGCCAGCAGTATCGGGACTAGCGGGACCTACGAGCAGTACTTC
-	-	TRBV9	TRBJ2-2	CASSPHTGIISGELFF	TGTGCCAGCAGCCCACATACAGGGATAATTTCCGGGGAGCTGTTTTTT
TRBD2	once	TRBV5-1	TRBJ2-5	CASSSQGAGEYQETQYF	TGCGCCAGCAGCTCCCAGGGAGCGGGGGAGTACCAAGAGACCCAGTACTTC
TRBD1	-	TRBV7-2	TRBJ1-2	CASSSDRGYGYTF	TGTGCCAGCAGCTCAGACAGGGGCTATGGCTACACCTTC
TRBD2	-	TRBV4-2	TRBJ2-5	CASSQEASGGAETQYF	TGTGCCAGCAGCCAAGAGGCTAGCGGGGGGGCAGAGACCCAGTACTTC
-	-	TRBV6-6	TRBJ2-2	CASSYNADTGELFF	TGTGCCAGCAGTTACAACGCTGACACCGGGGAGCTGTTTTTT
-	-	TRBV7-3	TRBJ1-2	CASSSVGSGGYTF	TGTGCCAGCAGCTCCGTTGGATCGGGGGGCTACACCTTC
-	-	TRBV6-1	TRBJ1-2	CASSEAWGNAGYGYTF	TGTGCCAGCAGTGAAGCATGGGGGAACGCTGGGTATGGCTACACCTTC
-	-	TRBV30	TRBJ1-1	CAWSPDRNTEAFF	TGTGCCTGGAGTCCGGACAGGAACACTGAAGCTTTCTTT
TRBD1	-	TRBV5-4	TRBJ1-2	CASSHGQGPPIYGYTF	TGTGCCAGCAGCCATGGACAGGGGCCCCCTATCTATGGCTACACCTTC
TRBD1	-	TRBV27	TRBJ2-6	CASSLRARQGPIAGANVLTF	TGTGCCAGCAGTCTTAGAGCGCGACAGGGTCCGATCGCTGGGGCCAACGTCCTGACTTTC
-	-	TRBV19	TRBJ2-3	CASRDTGFVTDTQYF	TGTGCCAGTAGAGACACAGGGTTCGTAACAGATACGCAGTATTTT
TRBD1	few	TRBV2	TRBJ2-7	CASNRDRDYEQYF	TGTGCCAGCAATCGGGACAGGGACTACGAGCAGTACTTC
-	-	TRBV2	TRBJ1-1	CASTLNRVGNTEAFF	TGTGCCAGCACACTCAACAGGGTAGGGAACACTGAAGCTTTCTTT
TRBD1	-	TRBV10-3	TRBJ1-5	CATTGDSGNQPQHF	TGTGCCACCACAGGGGATTCGGGCAATCAGCCCCAGCATTTT
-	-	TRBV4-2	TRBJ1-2	CASSQDYSGMYGYTF	TGTGCCAGCAGCCAAGATTATTCGGGAATGTATGGCTACACCTTC
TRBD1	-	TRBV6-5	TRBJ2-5	CASSSRTGEETQYF	TGTGCCAGCAGCTCCCGGACAGGGGAAGAGACCCAGTACTTC
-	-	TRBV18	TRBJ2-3	CASSPPQNTDTQYF	TGTGCCAGCTCACCACCTCAGAACACAGATACGCAGTATTTT
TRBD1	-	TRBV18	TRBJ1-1	CASSPNPGQGGEAFF	TGTGCCAGCTCACCGAACCCGGGACAGGGGGGGGAAGCTTTCTTT
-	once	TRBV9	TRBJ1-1	CASSVAGAGTEAFF	TGTGCCAGCAGCGTAGCAGGGGCCGGCACTGAAGCTTTCTTT
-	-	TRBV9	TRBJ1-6	CASSVDGNSPLHF	TGTGCCAGCAGCGTAGATGGCAATTCACCCCTCCACTTT
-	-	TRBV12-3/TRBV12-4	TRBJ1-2	CASSLGEGYTF	TGTGCCAGCAGTCTCGGGGAGGGCTACACCTTC